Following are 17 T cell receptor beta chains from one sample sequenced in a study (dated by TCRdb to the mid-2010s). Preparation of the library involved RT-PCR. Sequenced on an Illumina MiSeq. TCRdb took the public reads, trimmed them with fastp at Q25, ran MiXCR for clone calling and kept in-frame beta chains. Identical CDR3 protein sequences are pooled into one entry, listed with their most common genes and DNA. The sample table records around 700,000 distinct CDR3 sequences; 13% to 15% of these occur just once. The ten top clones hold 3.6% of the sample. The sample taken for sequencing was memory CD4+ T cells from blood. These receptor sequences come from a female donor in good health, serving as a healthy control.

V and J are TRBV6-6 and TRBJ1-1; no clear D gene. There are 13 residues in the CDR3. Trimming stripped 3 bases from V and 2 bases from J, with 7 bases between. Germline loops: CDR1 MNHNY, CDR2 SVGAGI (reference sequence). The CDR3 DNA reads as TGTGCCAGCAGTTATGGAACTAACACTGAAGCTTTCTTT. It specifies CASSYGTNTEAFF.

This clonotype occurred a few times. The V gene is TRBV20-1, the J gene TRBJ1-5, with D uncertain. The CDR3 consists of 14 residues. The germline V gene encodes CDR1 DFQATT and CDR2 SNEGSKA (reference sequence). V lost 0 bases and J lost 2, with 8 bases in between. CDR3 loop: CSARDGSGNQPQHF. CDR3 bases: TGCAGTGCTAGAGACGGCAGCGGCAATCAGCCCCAGCATTTT.

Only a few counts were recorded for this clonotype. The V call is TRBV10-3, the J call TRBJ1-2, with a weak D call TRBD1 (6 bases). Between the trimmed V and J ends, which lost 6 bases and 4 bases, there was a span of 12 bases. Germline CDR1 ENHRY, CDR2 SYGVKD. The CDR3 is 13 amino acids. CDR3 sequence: CAISAGDLYGYTF. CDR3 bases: TGTGCCATCAGCGCAGGGGACCTCTATGGCTACACCTTC.

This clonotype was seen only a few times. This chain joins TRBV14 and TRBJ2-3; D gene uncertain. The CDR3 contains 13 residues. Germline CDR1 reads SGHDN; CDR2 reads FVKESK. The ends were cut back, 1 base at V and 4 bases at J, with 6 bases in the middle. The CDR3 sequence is CASSQAGSDTQYF. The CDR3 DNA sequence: TGTGCCAGCAGCCAAGCGGGTTCAGATACGCAGTATTTT.

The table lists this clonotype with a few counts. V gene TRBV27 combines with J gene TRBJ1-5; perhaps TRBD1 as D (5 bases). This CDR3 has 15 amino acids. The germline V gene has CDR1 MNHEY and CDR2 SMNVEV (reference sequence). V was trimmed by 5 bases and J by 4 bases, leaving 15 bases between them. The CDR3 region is CASSQRRDGNQPQHF. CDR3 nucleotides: TGTGCCAGCAGTCAACGCCGGGACGGTAATCAGCCCCAGCATTTT.

CDR3 bases: TGTGCCAGCAGTTGGCCGGGACAGGGGTATTTCGATGAGCAGTTCTTC. It yields the protein CASSWPGQGYFDEQFF. The chain uses TRBV7-9 and TRBJ2-1; 10 positions agree with TRBD1. V was pared by 6 bases and J by 8 bases, with 13 bases of the junction left unmatched. This CDR3 is built from 16 residues. The germline CDR1 and CDR2 sequences are SEHNR and FQNEAQ (reference sequence).

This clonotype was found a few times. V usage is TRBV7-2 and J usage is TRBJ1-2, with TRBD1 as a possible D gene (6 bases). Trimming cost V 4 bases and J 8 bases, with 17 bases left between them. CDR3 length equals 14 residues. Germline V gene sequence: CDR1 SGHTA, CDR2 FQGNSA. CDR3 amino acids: CASSSPTRGVGYTF. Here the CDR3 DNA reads TGTGCCAGCAGCTCACCGACTAGGGGGGTGGGCTACACCTTC.

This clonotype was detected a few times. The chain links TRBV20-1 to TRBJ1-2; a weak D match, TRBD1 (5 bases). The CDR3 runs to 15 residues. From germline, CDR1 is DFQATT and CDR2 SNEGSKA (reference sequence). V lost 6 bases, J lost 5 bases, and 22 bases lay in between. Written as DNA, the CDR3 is TGCAGTGCCCCCCCCTCCCTGGGGGTCTTATATGGCTACACCTTC. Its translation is CSAPPSLGVLYGYTF.

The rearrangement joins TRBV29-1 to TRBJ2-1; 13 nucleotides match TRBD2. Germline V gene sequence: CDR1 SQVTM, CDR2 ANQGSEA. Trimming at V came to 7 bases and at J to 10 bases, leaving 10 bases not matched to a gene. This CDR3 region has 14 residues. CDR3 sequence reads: CSGVLAGGPGEQFF. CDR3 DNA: TGCAGCGGTGTACTAGCGGGAGGGCCCGGCGAGCAGTTCTTC.

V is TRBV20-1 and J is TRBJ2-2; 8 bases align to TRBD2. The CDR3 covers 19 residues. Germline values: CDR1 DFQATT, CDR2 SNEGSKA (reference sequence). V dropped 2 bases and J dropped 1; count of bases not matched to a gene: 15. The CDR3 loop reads CSARKTNPRGGLNTGELFF. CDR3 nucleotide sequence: TGCAGTGCTAGAAAAACCAATCCTCGGGGGGGACTGAACACCGGGGAGCTGTTTTTT.

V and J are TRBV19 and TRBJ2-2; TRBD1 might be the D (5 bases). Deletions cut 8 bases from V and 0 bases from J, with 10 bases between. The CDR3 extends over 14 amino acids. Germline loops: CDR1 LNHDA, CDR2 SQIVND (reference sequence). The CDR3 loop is CASLRQTNTGELFF. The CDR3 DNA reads TGTGCCAGTTTGAGACAGACGAACACCGGGGAGCTGTTTTTT. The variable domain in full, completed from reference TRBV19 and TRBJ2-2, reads DGGITQSPKYLFRKEGQNVTLSCEQNLNHDAMYWYRQDPGQGLRLIYYSQIVNDFQKGDIAEGYSVSREKKESFPLTVTSAQKNPTAFYLCASLRQTNTGELFFGEGSRLTVL.

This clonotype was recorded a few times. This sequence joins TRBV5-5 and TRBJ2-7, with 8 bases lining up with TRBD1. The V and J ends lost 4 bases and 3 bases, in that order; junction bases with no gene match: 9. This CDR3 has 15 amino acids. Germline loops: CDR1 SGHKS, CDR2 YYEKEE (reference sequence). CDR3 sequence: CASSRTGNFGYEQYF. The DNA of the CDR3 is TGTGCCAGCAGCCGGACAGGGAATTTCGGCTACGAGCAGTACTTC.

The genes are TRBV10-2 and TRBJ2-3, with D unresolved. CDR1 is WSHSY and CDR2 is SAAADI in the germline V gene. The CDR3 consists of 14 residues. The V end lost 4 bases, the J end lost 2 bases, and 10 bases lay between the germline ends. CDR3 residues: CASSGLRNTDTQYF. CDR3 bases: TGCGCCAGCAGTGGTCTCCGAAACACAGATACGCAGTATTTT.

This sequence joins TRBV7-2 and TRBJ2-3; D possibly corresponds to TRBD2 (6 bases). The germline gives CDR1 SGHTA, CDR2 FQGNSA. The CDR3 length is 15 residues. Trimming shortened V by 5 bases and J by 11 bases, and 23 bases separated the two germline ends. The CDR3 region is CASSPQSGVNNEQYF. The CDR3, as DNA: TGTGCCAGCAGCCCCCAGTCGGGAGTTAACAATGAGCAGTATTTT.

The CDR3 coding sequence is TGCAGTGCCTCCCCGATGACTAGCGGGAGTTTCAATGAGCAGTTCTTC. This translates into CSASPMTSGSFNEQFF. This chain links TRBV20-1 with TRBJ2-1; 12 nucleotides line up with TRBD2. The CDR3 is 16 amino acids. Germline-derived CDR1 and CDR2 are DFQATT and SNEGSKA (reference sequence). Trimming at V came to 6 bases and at J to 6 bases, leaving 12 bases not matched to a gene.

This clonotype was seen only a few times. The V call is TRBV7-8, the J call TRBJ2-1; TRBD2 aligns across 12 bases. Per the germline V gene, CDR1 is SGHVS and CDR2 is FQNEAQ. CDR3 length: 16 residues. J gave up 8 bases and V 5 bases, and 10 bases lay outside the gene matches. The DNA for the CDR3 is TGTGCCAGCAGCAGCCTGACTAGCGGGAGAAGGGATGAGCAGTTCTTC. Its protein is CASSSLTSGRRDEQFF.

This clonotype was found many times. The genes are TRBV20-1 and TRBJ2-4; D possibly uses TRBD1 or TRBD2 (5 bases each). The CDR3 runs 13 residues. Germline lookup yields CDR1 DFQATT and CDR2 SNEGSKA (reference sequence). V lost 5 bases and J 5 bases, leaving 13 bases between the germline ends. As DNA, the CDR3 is TGCAGTGCTGGCCGGGACCCAGAAAACATTCAGTACTTC. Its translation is CSAGRDPENIQYF.